Below, 21 T cell receptor beta chains from the same sample are listed, as sequenced in a study of control samples from healthy donors and cancer patients. Sequenced by immunoSEQ multiplex PCR; TCRdb stores in-frame clones only, minus some. The data show 150,000 to 200,000 clones, around 90% seen once. Material: blood. The origin of the receptors is a man between 18 and 35 years old in good health.

This clone has only a few counts. The chain couples TRBV5-1 to TRBJ2-5, with D perhaps matching TRBD2 (5 bases). The CDR3 extends over 13 amino acids. Germline-derived CDR1 and CDR2 are SGHRS and YFSETQ. Between the trimmed V and J ends, which lost 5 bases and 0 bases, there was a span of 8 bases. The DNA of the CDR3 is TGCGCCAGCAGGTCTAGCTACCAAGAGACCCAGTACTTC. Protein sequence: CASRSSYQETQYF.

This chain links TRBV9 with TRBJ2-2; D may match TRBD1 or TRBD2 (5 bases each). The V end lost 5 bases, the J end lost 7 bases, and 18 bases lay between the germline ends. Germline loops: CDR1 SGDLS, CDR2 YYNGEE. The CDR3 extends over 15 amino acids. The CDR3 loop is CASSGGLSPNGELFF. CDR3 in DNA: TGTGCCAGCAGTGGGGGTTTGAGTCCCAACGGGGAGCTGTTTTTT.

The chain carries TRBV2 and TRBJ2-2; the D gene is possibly TRBD1 (6 bases). The V end lost 7 bases, the J end lost 2 bases, and 11 bases lay between the germline ends. Germline CDR1 SNHLY, CDR2 FYNNEI. The CDR3 has 14 amino acids. CDR3 sequence reads: CASTDRINTGELFF. The CDR3, as DNA: TGTGCCAGCACAGACAGGATTAACACCGGGGAGCTGTTTTTT.

This chain links TRBV7-3 with TRBJ2-5, with TRBD1 matching 7 bases. CDR1 and CDR2 (germline): SGHTA, FQGTGA. V gave up 5 bases and J gave up 2 bases; unmatched junction bases: 8. CDR3 length: 15 amino acids. CDR3 nucleotide sequence: TGTGCCAGCAGCCTCGTCGGGACAGAACAAGAGACCCAGTACTTC. This encodes CASSLVGTEQETQYF. Full variable domain (outside the CDR3, taken from reference TRBV7-3 and TRBJ2-5): GAGVSQTPSNKVTEKGKYVELRCDPISGHTALYWYRQSLGQGPEFLIYFQGTGAADDSGLPNDRFFAVRPEGSVSTLKIQRTERGDSAVYLCASSLVGTEQETQYFGPGTRLLVL.

The chain carries TRBV3-1 (or the pseudogene TRBV3-2) and TRBJ1-2; 8 positions agree with TRBD1. The length of the CDR3 is 14 residues. V trimming: 4 bases; J trimming: 5 bases; junction bases outside the gene matches: 6. Germline assignment: CDR1 LGHDT and CDR2 YNNKEL (reference sequence). The CDR3 DNA follows: TGTGCCAGCAGCCTAGACAGGGGATGGTATGGCTACACCTTC. This gives the protein CASSLDRGWYGYTF.

The V and J genes are TRBV30 and TRBJ1-6; tentatively, D is TRBD1 (5 bases). The CDR3 runs to 13 residues. The V gene's germline CDR1 is GTSNPN and CDR2 SVGIG (reference sequence). V was clipped by 3 bases and J by 9 bases, with 12 bases between them. In nucleotides, the CDR3 is TGTGCCTGGAGCGGGGGGGTAGTTTCACCCCTCCACTTT. Its protein product is CAWSGGVVSPLHF. The entire variable domain, with the rest obtained from reference TRBV30 and TRBJ1-6, is as follows: SQTIHQWPATLVQPVGSPLSLECTVEGTSNPNLYWYRQAAGRGLQLLFYSVGIGQISSEVPQNLSASRPQDRQFILSSKKLLLSDSGFYLCAWSGGVVSPLHFGNGTRLTVT.

The chain has TRBV13 and TRBJ2-2; 11 nucleotides line up with TRBD1. Germline CDR1 and CDR2: PRHDT and FYEKMQ (reference sequence). J was trimmed by 6 bases and V by 5 bases; bases with no gene match: 8. This CDR3 contains 16 residues. The CDR3 DNA reads as TGTGCCAGCAGCGACGGGACAGGGGGTAGGGCCGGGGAGCTGTTTTTT. Translated, it gives CASSDGTGGRAGELFF. Looking up the rest from reference TRBV13 and TRBJ2-2 gives the full variable domain: AAGVIQSPRHLIKEKRETATLKCYPIPRHDTVYWYQQGPGQDPQFLISFYEKMQSDKGSIPDRFSAQQFSDYHSELNMSSLELGDSALYFCASSDGTGGRAGELFFGEGSRLTVL.

V and J are TRBV7-3 and TRBJ2-6; TRBD1 matches 11 bases. CDR1 and CDR2 (germline): SGHTA, FQGTGA. The V and J ends lost 0 bases and 0 bases, in that order; junction bases with no gene match: 1. The CDR3 totals 18 residues. CDR3: CASSLTGTGGSGANVLTF. DNA for the CDR3: TGTGCCAGCAGCTTAACGGGGACAGGGGGCTCTGGGGCCAACGTCCTGACTTTC.

The CDR3 here is CASSADFVAGDNEQFF. CDR3 sequence (DNA): TGCGCCAGCAGCGCTGACTTCGTAGCGGGGGACAATGAGCAGTTCTTC. The genes are TRBV5-1 and TRBJ2-1, with TRBD2 matching over 9 bases. The length of the CDR3 is 16 residues. Losses at the gene ends were 4 bases for V and 5 bases for J; bases not matched to a gene: 10. Germline CDR1 reads SGHRS; CDR2 reads YFSETQ.

V usage is TRBV28 and J usage is TRBJ1-3; D is perhaps TRBD1 (5 bases). The ends were cut back, 4 bases at V and 0 bases at J, with 10 bases in the middle. From germline, CDR1 is MDHEN and CDR2 SYDVKM. This CDR3 contains 15 residues. The CDR3 DNA reads as TGTGCCAGCAGTTCCGGGGGGTTCTCTGGAAACACCATATATTTT. Translation gives CASSSGGFSGNTIYF.

J is TRBJ1-1 and V is TRBV7-2; D is ambiguous. Trimming pared 5 bases from V and 5 bases from J, leaving 18 bases between. CDR3 length: 15 residues. CDR1 SGHTA and CDR2 FQGNSA come from the germline V gene. This chain's CDR3 is CASSLRQAMGTEAFF. CDR3 in DNA: TGTGCCAGCAGCCTCCGCCAAGCTATGGGGACTGAAGCTTTCTTT. Filled out from reference TRBV7-2 and TRBJ1-1, the complete variable domain reads GAGVSQSPSNKVTEKGKDVELRCDPISGHTALYWYRQSLGQGLEFLIYFQGNSAPDKSGLPSDRFSAERTGGSVSTLTIQRTQQEDSAVYLCASSLRQAMGTEAFFGQGTRLTVV.

The chain uses TRBV6-6 and TRBJ2-3, with 10 bases matching TRBD2. V lost 5 bases to trimming and J lost 0 bases; unmatched junction nucleotides: 8. CDR1 is MNHNY, CDR2 SVGAGI, per germline (reference sequence). CDR3 length: 17 amino acids. CDR3 residues: CASSPAGGLSSTDTQYF. The CDR3 DNA sequence: TGTGCCAGCAGTCCAGCGGGGGGGCTCAGTAGCACAGATACGCAGTATTTT.

This clone has just one count. The CDR3 loop is CASAGQVGNTEAFF. The CDR3 DNA is TGTGCCAGCGCCGGACAGGTGGGGAACACTGAAGCTTTCTTT. This chain connects TRBV18 to TRBJ1-1; 7 bases are shared with TRBD1. The CDR3 loop spans 14 amino acids. J lost 1 base, V lost 8 bases, and 7 bases had no gene match. Germline-derived CDR1 and CDR2 are KGHSH and LQKENI.

The genes are TRBV6-5 and TRBJ1-4, with TRBD1 identical over 9 bases. J lost 8 bases, V lost 6 bases, and 7 bases had no gene match. Germline V CDR1 and CDR2: MNHEY, SVGAGI. CDR3 length: 14 residues. The CDR3 region has the DNA TGTGCCAGCAGCTACAGGGGGCGCGGAGAAAAACTGTTTTTT. This codes for CASSYRGRGEKLFF.

This chain joins TRBV14 and TRBJ2-5, with D unclear. V dropped 3 bases and J dropped 5 bases, with 10 bases sitting between them. Germline loops: CDR1 SGHDN, CDR2 FVKESK. The CDR3 loop spans 13 amino acids. CDR3: CASSQGNLETQYF. For the CDR3, the DNA is TGTGCCAGCAGCCAGGGGAATTTGGAGACCCAGTACTTC.

The chain carries TRBV5-1 and TRBJ1-2, with 7 bases lining up with TRBD1. The V and J ends lost 3 bases and 6 bases, in that order; junction bases with no gene match: 11. This CDR3 is 15 amino acids long. Looked up from germline, CDR1 is SGHRS and CDR2 is YFSETQ. The CDR3 sequence is CASSYVHRGGHGYTF. As DNA, the CDR3 is TGCGCCAGCAGCTATGTACACAGGGGAGGGCATGGCTACACCTTC.

The J gene is TRBJ1-6, the V gene TRBV3-1 (or the pseudogene TRBV3-2), with unresolved D. CDR1 is LGHDT, CDR2 YNNKEL, per germline (reference sequence). Deletions cut 4 bases from V and 6 bases from J, with 7 bases between. This CDR3 is built from 13 residues. CDR3 protein: CASSREVNSPLHF. The CDR3 DNA reads as TGTGCCAGCAGCCGGGAAGTTAATTCACCCCTCCACTTT.

This clone has more than one count but fewer than ten. CDR3 in DNA: TGTGCCAGCAGCTTACAGGGCTCGGATGGCTACACCTTC. Translation gives CASSLQGSDGYTF. This chain connects TRBV7-9 to TRBJ1-2; tentative D call: TRBD1 (5 bases). This CDR3 is built from 13 residues. V was pared by 2 bases and J by 6 bases, with 10 bases between. CDR1 and CDR2 from the germline V gene are SEHNR and FQNEAQ (reference sequence).

V and J are TRBV6-5 and TRBJ1-6; no clear D gene. V dropped 0 bases and J dropped 7 bases, with 7 bases sitting between them. Looked up from germline, CDR1 is MNHEY and CDR2 is SVGAGI. The CDR3 extends over 14 amino acids. DNA for the CDR3: TGTGCCAGCAGTTACTCAAGGGAGAATTCACCCCTCCACTTT. Residues: CASSYSRENSPLHF.

This chain connects TRBV24-1 to TRBJ2-3, with D uncertain. The CDR3 totals 17 residues. Looked up from germline, CDR1 is KGHDR and CDR2 is SFDVKD. V shed 1 base and J shed 6 bases, with 19 bases lying between them. The CDR3 DNA reads as TGTGCCACCAGTGATTTCGGCAGAACCGCAGGTGGGGATACGCAGTATTTT. Its translation is CATSDFGRTAGGDTQYF.

The genes are TRBV6-2 or TRBV6-3 and TRBJ1-5; 7 positions agree with TRBD1. This CDR3 comprises 14 residues. The germline V gene has CDR1 MNHEY and CDR2 SVGEGT. The V and J ends lost 4 bases and 4 bases, in that order; junction bases with no gene match: 4. Here the CDR3 reads CASSSTGENQPQHF. The CDR3 DNA follows: TGTGCCAGCAGTTCAACAGGGGAAAATCAGCCCCAGCATTTT.